The 24 T cell receptor beta chains below all came from one sample that was sequenced in a study of beta chain features in type 1 diabetes. The whole isolated RNA underwent reverse transcription, so sequencing captured expressed TCRB transcripts. The protocol was immunoSEQ multiplex PCR, while the TCRdb copy is restricted to in-frame clones and leaves out a portion. The table records about 140,000 clones, 9% to 10% of them present only once. The sequencing input was central memory CD4+ T cells from blood. The receptors originated from a woman between 40 and 50 years old in good health.

This clone was picked up a small number of times. The chain links TRBV10-1 to TRBJ2-2; tentative D call: TRBD1 (6 bases). This CDR3 has 13 amino acids. The germline V gene has CDR1 WNHNN and CDR2 SYGVQD (reference sequence). The V end was cut by 10 bases, the J end by 0 bases, with 9 bases between. CDR3 nucleotide sequence: TGCGCCACCGGGACATCGAACACCGGGGAGCTGTTTTTT. This gives the protein CATGTSNTGELFF.

The chain has TRBV6-5 and TRBJ1-1; weak D call: TRBD1 (5 bases). V dropped 6 bases and J dropped 1 base, with 12 bases sitting between them. Germline V gene data show CDR1 as MNHEY and CDR2 as SVGAGI. This CDR3 region has 14 residues. The CDR3 sequence is CASRRGGWNTEAFF. CDR3 coding DNA: TGTGCCAGCAGACGGGGGGGATGGAACACTGAAGCTTTCTTT.

A single count supports this clone. The chain recombines TRBV27 with TRBJ1-1, with 8 bases fitting TRBD1. Germline CDR1 MNHEY, CDR2 SMNVEV (reference sequence). There are 17 residues in the CDR3. Trimming removed 0 bases from V and 7 bases from J; junction bases left unmatched: 13. CDR3 region: CASSLSSWTGSGDEAFF. CDR3 bases: TGTGCCAGCAGTTTATCATCATGGACAGGGTCGGGGGATGAAGCTTTCTTT.

This clone was seen ten or more times. The chain's CDR3 is CASIGTGPNEQFF. CDR3 nucleotide sequence: TGTGCCAGCATCGGGACAGGCCCCAATGAGCAGTTCTTC. This chain joins TRBV6-5 and TRBJ2-1; 8 bases map to TRBD1. CDR3 length: 13 amino acids. CDR1 is MNHEY, CDR2 SVGAGI, per germline. J was trimmed by 6 bases and V by 7 bases; bases with no gene match: 5.

This rearrangement joins TRBV13 to TRBJ1-6, with D hard to call. Trimming stripped 5 bases from V and 10 bases from J, with 24 bases between. This CDR3 has 17 amino acids. CDR1 is PRHDT and CDR2 is FYEKMQ in the germline V gene (reference sequence). CDR3 DNA: TGTGCCAGCAGCCCCCGACTTGTACGGGCAGGAGGCTCACCCCTCCACTTT. Its protein is CASSPRLVRAGGSPLHF.

This clone has at least ten counts. The chain couples TRBV2 to TRBJ2-5, with no clear D. The ends were cut back, 4 bases at V and 1 base at J, with 7 bases in the middle. The CDR3 extends over 13 amino acids. In germline, CDR1 is SNHLY, CDR2 FYNNEI. CDR3 residues: CASSVAVQETQYF. The CDR3 nucleotides read TGTGCCAGCAGTGTGGCAGTCCAAGAGACCCAGTACTTC.

The chain links TRBV2 to TRBJ2-5, with 7 bases aligning to TRBD2. Losses at the gene ends were 10 bases for V and 2 bases for J; bases not matched to a gene: 7. The CDR3 has 13 amino acids. The germline CDR1 and CDR2 sequences are SNHLY and FYNNEI. CDR3 sequence: CATQPGGQETQYF. CDR3 nucleotides: TGTGCCACCCAACCGGGGGGTCAAGAGACCCAGTACTTC. Supplemented by reference TRBV2 and TRBJ2-5, the full variable domain reads EPEVTQTPSHQVTQMGQEVILRCVPISNHLYFYWYRQILGQKVEFLVSFYNNEISEKSEIFDDQFSVERPDGSNFTLKIRSTKLEDSAMYFCATQPGGQETQYFGPGTRLLVL.

The V call is TRBV5-1, the J call TRBJ2-2; the D gene is possibly TRBD1 (5 bases). The germline V gene has CDR1 SGHRS and CDR2 YFSETQ. V gave up 4 bases and J gave up 5 bases, with 9 bases separating them. The CDR3 runs 13 residues. The CDR3 DNA follows: TGCGCCAGCAGCCAGGGTTGGACCGGGGAGCTGTTTTTT. Translation: CASSQGWTGELFF.

This clone has just a few counts. Sequence at one end of the junction differs from germline and may be a read error. At the DNA level, this CDR3 is encoded by other sequences in the same sample as well. The CDR3 bases are TGCGCCAGCAGCCAGCAAGACAGGGTGGATGGGGCCAACGTCCTGACTTTC. Amino acids: CASSQQDRVDGANVLTF. The chain links TRBV7-2 to TRBJ2-6; 7 nucleotides agree with TRBD1. Germline V gene sequence: CDR1 SGHTA, CDR2 FQGNSA. The CDR3 consists of 17 residues.

This chain connects TRBV5-1 to TRBJ1-6; TRBD1 agrees at 10 bases. Germline V CDR1 and CDR2: SGHRS, YFSETQ. CDR3 length equals 16 residues. The V and J ends lost 3 bases and 9 bases, in that order; junction bases with no gene match: 9. CDR3 protein: CASSYGTGDLRSPLHF. The CDR3 DNA sequence: TGCGCCAGCAGCTACGGGACAGGGGATCTTCGTTCACCCCTCCACTTT.

V and J are TRBV7-8 and TRBJ2-1, with 7 bases identical to TRBD2. Germline CDR1 reads SGHVS; CDR2 reads FQNEAQ. The ends lost 5 bases at V and 7 bases at J; junction bases unmatched: 5. The CDR3 spans 13 residues. The DNA for the CDR3 is TGTGCCAGCAGCCGCGGGCGGGAGAATGAGCAGTTCTTC. This translates into CASSRGRENEQFF.

The J gene is TRBJ2-7, the V gene TRBV5-1; TRBD1 is a possible D gene (6 bases). CDR1 is SGHRS, CDR2 YFSETQ, per germline. There are 14 residues in the CDR3. Trimming cost V 1 base and J 6 bases, with 14 bases left between them. The CDR3: CASSLSQGLREQYF. DNA of the CDR3: TGCGCCAGCAGCTTGAGCCAGGGGTTGCGCGAGCAGTACTTC.

This clone occurred a few times. The rearrangement links TRBV13 to TRBJ2-7; D uncertain. Trimming took 7 bases from V and 11 from J, leaving 9 bases between them. This CDR3 is built from 9 residues. CDR1 and CDR2 from the germline V gene are PRHDT and FYEKMQ (reference sequence). The CDR3 is CASIPSKYF. In DNA form, the CDR3 reads TGTGCCAGCATTCCAAGCAAGTACTTC. The whole variable domain, filled in from reference TRBV13 and TRBJ2-7, reads AAGVIQSPRHLIKEKRETATLKCYPIPRHDTVYWYQQGPGQDPQFLISFYEKMQSDKGSIPDRFSAQQFSDYHSELNMSSLELGDSALYFCASIPSKYFGPGTRLTVT.

V is TRBV6-5 and J is TRBJ2-1; TRBD2 matches 7 bases. Losses at the gene ends were 4 bases for V and 4 bases for J; bases not matched to a gene: 7. This CDR3 is built from 15 residues. Looked up from germline, CDR1 is MNHEY and CDR2 is SVGAGI. The CDR3 is CASSFERDYYNEQFF. The CDR3, as DNA: TGTGCCAGCAGTTTCGAGCGGGACTATTACAATGAGCAGTTCTTC.

This chain uses TRBV9 with TRBJ2-7; 7 positions agree with TRBD1. V was clipped by 3 bases and J by 6 bases; unmatched bases: 9. Germline CDR1 is SGDLS and CDR2 is YYNGEE. This CDR3 comprises 14 residues. CDR3 DNA: TGTGCCAGCAGCGAGGGGACAGCTCTACGCGAGCAGTACTTC. This translates into CASSEGTALREQYF.

This clone was detected a few times. This chain links TRBV19 with TRBJ1-5, with 7 positions matching TRBD1. Trimming took 4 bases from V and 6 from J; bases not matched to a gene: 9. The CDR3 loop spans 15 amino acids. Germline assignment: CDR1 LNHDA and CDR2 SQIVND (reference sequence). CDR3 in DNA: TGTGCCAGTAGTACCCGACAGGGCACGGTTCAGCCCCAGCATTTT. It specifies CASSTRQGTVQPQHF.

This clone was counted only a few times. The J gene is TRBJ2-2, the V gene TRBV4-3; possible D gene TRBD2, 7 bases. Trimming took 0 bases from V and 6 from J, leaving 11 bases between them. The CDR3 totals 15 residues. Germline assignment: CDR1 LGHNA and CDR2 YSLEER. The CDR3: CASSQDRGGAGELFF. The CDR3 DNA reads as TGCGCCAGCAGCCAAGATAGGGGGGGGGCCGGGGAGCTGTTTTTT.

This clone was observed a few times. The rearrangement joins TRBV5-6 to TRBJ2-5, with D possibly being TRBD1 (5 bases). V was shortened by 1 base and J by 2 bases, with 12 bases between the two germline ends. CDR1 is SGHDT, CDR2 YYEEEE, per germline. CDR3 length equals 15 residues. CDR3 sequence reads: CASSLWSGWQETQYF. CDR3 nucleotides: TGTGCCAGCAGCTTGTGGTCAGGGTGGCAAGAGACCCAGTACTTC.

The chain has TRBV29-1 and TRBJ1-1; D may be TRBD1 (5 bases). This CDR3 region has 14 residues. Germline V gene lookup returns CDR1 SQVTM and CDR2 ANQGSEA. Trimming left V 7 bases short and J 1 base short, with 16 bases between. This CDR3 reads CSGRYGGGNTEAFF. DNA of the CDR3: TGCAGCGGGCGTTATGGGGGAGGGAACACTGAAGCTTTCTTT. Full variable domain (rest looked up from reference TRBV29-1 and TRBJ1-1): SAVISQKPSRDICQRGTSLTIQCQVDSQVTMMFWYRQQPGQSLTLIATANQGSEATYESGFVIDKFPISRPNLTFSTLTVSNMSPEDSSIYLCSGRYGGGNTEAFFGQGTRLTVV.

This rearrangement joins TRBV29-1 to TRBJ2-1, with TRBD1 matching over 7 bases. Germline V gene lookup returns CDR1 SQVTM and CDR2 ANQGSEA. V dropped 2 bases and J dropped 2; count of bases not matched to a gene: 0. The CDR3 covers 13 residues. CDR3 sequence reads: CSVERGPYNEQFF. In nucleotides, the CDR3 is TGCAGCGTTGAAAGGGGGCCCTACAATGAGCAGTTCTTC.

This clone occurred a few times. The chain joins TRBV6-1 to TRBJ2-5, with D possibly being TRBD1 (6 bases). V shed 9 bases and J shed 2 bases, with 16 bases lying between them. The CDR3 is 14 amino acids. Germline CDR1 and CDR2: MNHNS and SASEGT. This CDR3 is CARLGVQGQETQYF. The CDR3 DNA reads as TGTGCCAGGTTGGGGGTACAGGGACAAGAGACCCAGTACTTC.

This clone was seen a few times. At one of its ends the junction is not consistent with the germline gene, which may arise from a read error. This sequence joins TRBV6-5 and TRBJ2-5; 7 bases map to TRBD2. Germline-derived CDR1 and CDR2 are MNHEY and SVGAGI. The CDR3 extends over 14 amino acids. Written as DNA, the CDR3 is TGTGCCATCAGTGAGTCGGGGGGACAAGAGACCCAGTACTTC. Amino acid sequence: CAISESGGQETQYF.

The CDR3 sequence is CASSSRQATYEQYF. The CDR3 nucleotides read TGTGCCAGCAGCTCAAGACAGGCGACCTACGAGCAGTACTTC. This chain uses TRBV5-4 with TRBJ2-7, with a weak D call TRBD1 (6 bases). Trimming left V 3 bases short and J 2 bases short, with 12 bases between. The CDR3 extends over 14 amino acids. Germline loops: CDR1 SGHNT, CDR2 YYREEE (reference sequence). The full variable domain, its missing parts supplied by reference TRBV5-4 and TRBJ2-7, is ETGVTQSPTHLIKTRGQQVTLRCSSQSGHNTVSWYQQALGQGPQFIFQYYREEENGRGNFPPRFSGLQFPNYSSELNVNALELDDSALYLCASSSRQATYEQYFGPGTRLTVT.

This clone was observed a handful of times. Here the CDR3 DNA reads TGTGCCAGTAGTTCCCAGGACAGGTTAGCACGCGAGCAGTACTTC. It encodes CASSSQDRLAREQYF. The chain uses TRBV19 and TRBJ2-7; TRBD1 aligns across 7 bases. This CDR3 contains 15 residues. Trimming cost V 5 bases and J 6 bases; bases outside gene matches: 13. CDR1 and CDR2 from the germline V gene are LNHDA and SQIVND (reference sequence).